The rows below give T cell receptor beta chains drawn from one sample of a study of blood T cell repertoires in COVID-19. Some clones are missing from TCRdb's copy, which holds only in-frame ones; the method was immunoSEQ multiplex PCR. The sample yields tens of thousands of clones, around 88% seen once. Sequences were obtained from peripheral blood. Receptors originate from a woman in her 70s with active COVID-19. Both conserved end residues are part of each CDR3. D genes are given only for firm matches. The listing skips clone size in some rows; elsewhere it reads once, few, many or a size class.

J: TRBJ1-6
D: TRBD1
V: TRBV3-1/TRBV3-2
size: .
CDR3: CASSQDRFRGSSYNSPLHF
DNA: TGTGCCAGCAGCCAAGATCGCTTCAGGGGGAGCTCCTATAATTCACCCCTCCACTTT

J: TRBJ1-2
D: .
V: TRBV6-5
size: .
CDR3: CASSYSSTGDYGYTF
DNA: TGTGCCAGCAGTTACTCGTCAACGGGGGACTATGGCTACACCTTC

J: TRBJ1-2
D: TRBD1
V: TRBV6-5
size: .
CDR3: CASTLPGGGYTF
DNA: TGTGCCAGCACCCTCCCAGGGGGTGGCTACACCTTC

J: TRBJ1-6
D: .
V: TRBV30
size: .
CDR3: CAWKDSGGNNSPLHF
DNA: TGTGCCTGGAAAGATTCCGGCGGAAATAATTCACCCCTCCACTTT

J: TRBJ2-7
D: TRBD1
V: TRBV11-2
size: few
CDR3: CASSLGQNTYEQYF
DNA: TGTGCCAGCAGCTTGGGACAGAATACCTACGAGCAGTACTTC

J: TRBJ2-1
D: .
V: TRBV9
size: once
CDR3: CASSDGGPEQFF
DNA: TGTGCCAGCAGCGACGGGGGTCCTGAGCAGTTCTTC

J: TRBJ2-1
D: TRBD2
V: TRBV7-2
size: few
CDR3: CASSPGPSGFYNEQFF
DNA: TGTGCCAGCAGCCCCGGGCCTAGCGGATTTTACAATGAGCAGTTCTTC

J: TRBJ1-3
D: .
V: TRBV7-8
size: .
CDR3: CASSLVPGLGNTIYF
DNA: TGTGCCAGCAGCTTAGTTCCGGGACTGGGAAACACCATATATTTT

J: TRBJ1-1
D: TRBD1
V: TRBV10-3
size: .
CDR3: CAISPSTGGLYVNTEAFF
DNA: TGTGCCATCAGTCCCTCGACAGGGGGACTCTATGTGAACACTGAAGCTTTCTTT

J: TRBJ2-1
D: .
V: TRBV5-1
size: .
CDR3: CASINSYNEQFF
DNA: TGCGCCAGCATAAACAGCTACAATGAGCAGTTCTTC

J: TRBJ1-5
D: .
V: TRBV30
size: .
CDR3: CAWTTGTQPQHF
DNA: TGTGCCTGGACAACAGGGACCCAGCCCCAGCATTTT

J: TRBJ2-1
D: TRBD2
V: TRBV5-1
size: .
CDR3: CASSLAVTSGVPSYNEQFF
DNA: TGCGCCAGCAGCTTGGCCGTTACTAGCGGAGTACCCTCCTACAATGAGCAGTTCTTC

J: TRBJ1-6
D: .
V: TRBV18
size: .
CDR3: CASSPQNSPLHF
DNA: TGTGCCAGCTCACCTCAGAATTCACCCCTCCACTTT

J: TRBJ2-1
D: TRBD2
V: TRBV11-2
size: .
CDR3: CASSYTSGGAHEQFF
DNA: TGTGCCAGCAGCTACACTAGCGGGGGGGCCCATGAGCAGTTCTTC

J: TRBJ1-2
D: TRBD1
V: TRBV28
size: few
CDR3: CASSLQGATYGYTF
DNA: TGTGCCAGCAGTTTGCAGGGGGCCACCTATGGCTACACCTTC

J: TRBJ2-1
D: TRBD2
V: TRBV19
size: .
CDR3: CASSIDGTSGGTHNEQFF
DNA: TGTGCCAGTAGTATAGACGGGACTAGCGGGGGAACCCACAATGAGCAGTTCTTC

J: TRBJ2-5
D: TRBD1
V: TRBV7-9
size: .
CDR3: CASSYKGGGGETQYF
DNA: TGTGCCAGCAGCTATAAAGGGGGCGGCGGAGAGACCCAGTACTTC

J: TRBJ2-1
D: .
V: TRBV2
size: .
CDR3: CASSAWKGGARNEQFF
DNA: TGTGCCAGCAGTGCGTGGAAGGGGGGGGCCAGGAATGAGCAGTTCTTC

J: TRBJ1-2
D: .
V: TRBV6-5
size: .
CDR3: CASSYEETGIYGYTF
DNA: TGTGCCAGCAGTTACGAGGAGACCGGAATCTATGGCTACACCTTC

J: TRBJ2-7
D: TRBD2
V: TRBV13
size: .
CDR3: CASSLERGGLSYEQYF
DNA: TGTGCCAGCAGCTTAGAGCGGGGGGGATTATCCTACGAGCAGTACTTC

J: TRBJ1-1
D: .
V: TRBV7-9
size: .
CDR3: CASSLMVGSPEAFF
DNA: TGTGCCAGCAGCTTGATGGTTGGGAGTCCTGAAGCTTTCTTT

J: TRBJ2-2
D: TRBD1
V: TRBV11-2
size: once
CDR3: CASSLVQAGQGPNTGELFF
DNA: TGTGCCAGCAGCTTAGTTCAGGCGGGACAGGGTCCCAACACCGGGGAGCTGTTTTTT

J: TRBJ1-1
D: .
V: TRBV28
size: .
CDR3: CASTPLSRGSNTEAFF
DNA: TGTGCCAGCACCCCCTTAAGCCGGGGGTCGAACACTGAAGCTTTCTTT

J: TRBJ2-3
D: TRBD2
V: TRBV10-3
size: .
CDR3: CAISGTSDFDTQYF
DNA: TGTGCCATCAGTGGGACTAGCGACTTCGATACGCAGTATTTT

J: TRBJ2-4
D: TRBD2
V: TRBV10-3
size: .
CDR3: CAISDGTKGGGEDIQYF
DNA: TGTGCCATCAGTGATGGGACTAAAGGCGGCGGGGAGGACATTCAGTACTTC

J: TRBJ1-1
D: .
V: TRBV18
size: .
CDR3: CASSPLRGDTEAFF
DNA: TGTGCCAGCTCACCACTCAGGGGTGACACTGAAGCTTTCTTT

J: TRBJ1-1
D: .
V: TRBV30
size: .
CDR3: CAWRGGDTEAFF
DNA: TGTGCCTGGAGAGGGGGGGACACTGAAGCTTTCTTT